This T cell receptor (beta chain) is drawn from a study of response to subunit inactivated influenza vaccine. Using its own MiXCR run on the RT-PCR reads, TCRdb lists one record per CDR3 protein. Of hundreds of thousands of distinct CDR3 sequences in the sample, around 11% were seen once. The V gene lost 10 bases and the J gene lost 2 bases, with 17 bases spanning the gap. CDR1 is MDHEN and CDR2 is SYDVKM in the germline V gene. The CDR3 loop spans 14 amino acids. This sample also belongs to another study, concerning T cells expressing NK-cell markers. That report adds: The TCR beta cDNA came from 5'RACE template switching with UMIs.

The V gene is TRBV28, the J gene TRBJ2-5; D ambiguous. The origin of this receptor is a man between 45 and 60 years old who received an inactivated influenza vaccine. Source: PBMCs from blood, taken on the day of vaccination. The CDR3 reads CATRQKLFQETQYF. The CDR3 DNA reads as TGTGCCACCAGGCAGAAGTTATTTCAAGAGACCCAGTACTTC. Supplemented by reference TRBV28 and TRBJ2-5, the full variable domain reads DVKVTQSSRYLVKRTGEKVFLECVQDMDHENMFWYRQDPGLGLRLIYFSYDVKMKEKGDIPEGYSVSREKKERFSLILESASTNQTSMYLCATRQKLFQETQYFGPGTRLLVL.